The 28 T cell receptor beta chains below come from one sample, sequenced in a study of blood T cell repertoires in COVID-19. Data came from immunoSEQ multiplex PCR; TCRdb stores just in-frame clones and leaves some out. The data show approximately 270,000 clones, 70% to 90% seen once. Sequenced input: peripheral blood. The receptors stem from a man aged 18 to 30 with active or convalescent COVID-19.

The J gene is TRBJ1-1, the V gene TRBV6-5, with D possibly TRBD1 on 6 matching bases. This CDR3 comprises 14 residues. Per germline, CDR1 MNHEY and CDR2 SVGAGI. The germline V and J ends were trimmed by 6 bases and 0 bases, with 11 bases remaining between them. CDR3 in amino acids: CASSWDTMNTEAFF. CDR3 nucleotides: TGTGCCAGCAGCTGGGACACCATGAACACTGAAGCTTTCTTT.

This clone was seen a few times. V usage is TRBV9 and J usage is TRBJ1-4; D unresolved. Trimming took 1 base from V and 1 from J, leaving 5 bases between them. The CDR3 length is 14 residues. The V gene's germline CDR1 is SGDLS and CDR2 YYNGEE. The CDR3: CASSVRGTNEKLFF. The CDR3 coding sequence is TGTGCCAGCAGCGTACGGGGAACTAATGAAAAACTGTTTTTT.

The rearrangement links TRBV16 to TRBJ1-5; D is perhaps TRBD1 (5 bases). Germline CDR1 is KGHSY and CDR2 is FQNENV. The CDR3 extends over 14 amino acids. V was shortened by 3 bases and J by 1 base, with 7 bases between the two germline ends. CDR3 protein: CASSQGRSNQPQHF. In DNA form, the CDR3 reads TGTGCCAGCAGCCAGGGGCGGAGCAATCAGCCCCAGCATTTT.

This chain links TRBV27 with TRBJ1-1; the D is unclear. The CDR3 loop spans 14 amino acids. Trimming took off 5 bases at V and 4 bases at J, with 14 bases between the two ends. Germline loops: CDR1 MNHEY, CDR2 SMNVEV (reference sequence). CDR3 sequence: CASSVLPEGTEAFF. CDR3 sequence (DNA): TGTGCCAGCAGTGTTCTCCCCGAGGGCACTGAAGCTTTCTTT.

The chain combines TRBV19 with TRBJ1-1; a possible D gene is TRBD1 (5 bases). Germline CDR1 is LNHDA and CDR2 is SQIVND (reference sequence). The CDR3 totals 15 residues. Trimming left V 4 bases short and J 1 base short, with 13 bases between. The CDR3 spells CASSRGQTENTEAFF. DNA of the CDR3: TGTGCCAGTAGTAGGGGCCAGACAGAGAACACTGAAGCTTTCTTT.

The chain combines TRBV9 with TRBJ2-1; 13 bases line up with TRBD2. The V and J ends lost 4 bases and 8 bases, in that order; junction bases with no gene match: 9. From germline, CDR1 is SGDLS and CDR2 YYNGEE. The CDR3 runs 16 residues. The CDR3 protein is CASSPHGLAGEDEQFF. CDR3 bases: TGTGCCAGCAGCCCCCACGGACTAGCGGGAGAGGATGAGCAGTTCTTC. The full variable domain, with the rest looked up from reference TRBV9 and TRBJ2-1, is DSGVTQTPKHLITATGQRVTLRCSPRSGDLSVYWYQQSLDQGLQFLIQYYNGEERAKGNILERFSAQQFPDLHSELNLSSLELGDSALYFCASSPHGLAGEDEQFFGPGTRLTVL.

This rearrangement joins TRBV5-4 to TRBJ1-2; no reliable D call. The CDR3 is 13 residues long. Germline V gene sequence: CDR1 SGHNT, CDR2 YYREEE (reference sequence). V lost 4 bases, J lost 3 bases, and 10 bases lay in between. The DNA for the CDR3 is TGTGCCAGCAGCCCCGGCGGTGACTATGGCTACACCTTC. Its protein is CASSPGGDYGYTF.

The chain combines TRBV6-5 with TRBJ1-4; TRBD1 agrees at 10 bases. With V trimmed by 6 bases and J by 5 bases, 3 bases remained unmatched. Germline V gene data show CDR1 as MNHEY and CDR2 as SVGAGI. CDR3 size: 14 residues. The CDR3 region is CASRMDRGNEKLFF. In nucleotides, the CDR3 is TGTGCCAGCAGAATGGACAGGGGGAATGAAAAACTGTTTTTT.

As to this clone: The junction does not match germline at one end; this may be a read error. The chain carries TRBV7-2 and TRBJ1-2; possible D gene TRBD1, 5 bases. The CDR3 has 12 amino acids. Germline V gene data show CDR1 as SGHTA and CDR2 as FQGNSA. In DNA form, the CDR3 reads TGTGCCAGCAGCCGAACCAGCCAGGGAATACACTTC. This encodes CASSRTSQGIHF.

The V call is TRBV29-1, the J call TRBJ2-5; TRBD2 agrees at 9 bases. The CDR3 has 15 residues. V shed 4 bases, J shed 5 bases, and the junction held 11 bases outside the gene matches. Germline CDR1 reads SQVTM; CDR2 reads ANQGSEA. The CDR3 coding sequence is TGCAGCGTTGGGCTGGGACTAGCAGGTGGGGAGACCCAGTACTTC. Translated: CSVGLGLAGGETQYF.

The chain has TRBV27 and TRBJ1-6; D is unclear. In germline, CDR1 is MNHEY, CDR2 SMNVEV (reference sequence). Trimming cost V 2 bases and J 8 bases, with 10 bases left between them. The CDR3 loop spans 14 amino acids. CDR3 DNA: TGTGCCAGCAGTTTACTTGCAGACTATTCACCCCTCCACTTT. Its protein product is CASSLLADYSPLHF.

J is TRBJ2-1 and V is TRBV4-1; D remains ambiguous. The CDR3 totals 15 residues. V was cut by 2 bases and J by 0 bases, with 8 bases left in between. Germline values: CDR1 MGHRA, CDR2 YSYEKL. The chain's CDR3 is CASSQFPGSYNEQFF. For the CDR3, the DNA is TGCGCCAGCAGCCAATTTCCGGGCTCCTACAATGAGCAGTTCTTC.

J is TRBJ2-7 and V is TRBV3-1 (or the pseudogene TRBV3-2), with 10 nucleotides matching TRBD2. Germline loops: CDR1 LGHDT, CDR2 YNNKEL (reference sequence). The ends lost 0 bases at V and 0 bases at J; junction bases unmatched: 8. This CDR3 comprises 18 residues. DNA of the CDR3: TGTGCCAGCAGCCAAGAAGTCCGGACTAGCGGACCCTCCTACGAGCAGTACTTC. This codes for CASSQEVRTSGPSYEQYF.

The J gene is TRBJ2-5, the V gene TRBV7-2; perhaps TRBD1 as D (5 bases). The CDR3 length is 16 residues. Per the germline V gene, CDR1 is SGHTA and CDR2 is FQGNSA. The V and J ends lost 1 base and 1 base respectively, with 13 bases between them. The CDR3: CASSLVLDISQETQYF. Here the CDR3 DNA reads TGTGCCAGCAGCTTAGTTTTGGACATTAGCCAAGAGACCCAGTACTTC.

This clone was seen just once. The junction departs from germline at one end; a sequencing error may be responsible. The V gene is TRBV7-7, the J gene TRBJ2-1; 8 nucleotides match TRBD2. There are 16 residues in the CDR3. Germline values: CDR1 SSHAT, CDR2 FNYEAQ (reference sequence). CDR3 in amino acids: CASSYTSGLSYNEQFF. The CDR3 coding sequence is TGTGCTAGCAGCTATACTAGCGGTCTCTCCTACAATGAGCAGTTCTTC.

This sequence joins TRBV27 and TRBJ1-5, with 7 nucleotides matching TRBD1. V lost 5 bases to trimming and J lost 3 bases; unmatched junction nucleotides: 7. Germline values: CDR1 MNHEY, CDR2 SMNVEV (reference sequence). This CDR3 spans 15 amino acids. Here the CDR3 DNA reads TGTGCCAGCAGTCCCCCAGGGGGTTACAATCAGCCCCAGCATTTT. Its protein product is CASSPPGGYNQPQHF.

The V and J genes are TRBV12-3 or TRBV12-4 and TRBJ1-4; no firm D call. This CDR3 is built from 13 residues. Trimming cost V 5 bases and J 10 bases, with 14 bases left between them. CDR3 protein: CASSPSGIAKLFF. CDR3 DNA: TGTGCCAGCAGTCCCTCCGGGATCGCAAAACTGTTTTTT.

The V and J genes are TRBV5-5 and TRBJ1-6; 8 positions match TRBD1. Trimming took 3 bases from V and 6 from J; bases not matched to a gene: 5. Germline CDR1 SGHKS, CDR2 YYEKEE (reference sequence). CDR3 length: 15 residues. Here the CDR3 DNA reads TGTGCCAGCAGCTCGGCTGACAGGGGTAATTCACCCCTCCACTTT. This sequence encodes CASSSADRGNSPLHF.

The chain recombines TRBV19 with TRBJ2-3; perhaps TRBD2 as D (5 bases). The CDR3 extends over 15 amino acids. Trimming took off 3 bases at V and 4 bases at J, with 14 bases between the two ends. From germline, CDR1 is LNHDA and CDR2 SQIVND (reference sequence). CDR3 nucleotide sequence: TGTGCCAGTAGTATGTTAGCAGGACTTGCAGATACGCAGTATTTT. Translation gives CASSMLAGLADTQYF.

The rearrangement joins TRBV7-6 to TRBJ2-1; possible D gene TRBD2, 5 bases. This CDR3 has 19 residues. Trimming pared 5 bases from V and 6 bases from J, leaving 29 bases between. Per germline, CDR1 SGHVS and CDR2 FNYEAQ. CDR3 bases: TGTGCCAGCAGCGCTCTCGCCGCAGCTCGCGGGCAGATGGGCAATGAGCAGTTCTTC. Amino acid sequence: CASSALAAARGQMGNEQFF.

The chain has TRBV7-2 and TRBJ1-6, with D possibly being TRBD1 (5 bases). The CDR3 length is 15 residues. Trimming left V 1 base short and J 10 bases short, with 14 bases between. Germline loops: CDR1 SGHTA, CDR2 FQGNSA. CDR3 in DNA: TGTGCCAGCAGCTTAGACGGACACGTAAGGTCACCCCTCCACTTT. Amino acids: CASSLDGHVRSPLHF.

The chain joins TRBV5-1 to TRBJ2-5, with a tentative D call TRBD1 (6 bases). The germline gives CDR1 SGHRS, CDR2 YFSETQ. This CDR3 region has 16 residues. V was shortened by 0 bases and J by 1 base, with 13 bases between the two germline ends. In DNA form, the CDR3 reads TGCGCCAGCAGCTTGGATCCGCAGGGGCTCCAAGAGACCCAGTACTTC. Translated: CASSLDPQGLQETQYF.

The V call is TRBV15, the J call TRBJ2-2, with D unclear. Trimming left V 1 base short and J 0 bases short, with 9 bases between. Germline V lookup: CDR1 LNHNV, CDR2 YYDKDF (reference sequence). The CDR3 runs to 16 residues. Written as DNA, the CDR3 is TGTGCCACCAGCAGAGTATTACAGACGAACACCGGGGAGCTGTTTTTT. This encodes CATSRVLQTNTGELFF.

The chain uses TRBV5-1 and TRBJ2-1; 10 bases are shared with TRBD2. Germline V lookup: CDR1 SGHRS, CDR2 YFSETQ. Germline trimming cut 4 bases from V and 6 bases from J; bases unmatched to any gene: 7. This CDR3 has 15 amino acids. In nucleotides, the CDR3 is TGCGCCAGCAGCAGAACTAGCGGGATGGTCAATGAGCAGTTCTTC. Its protein is CASSRTSGMVNEQFF.

This chain connects TRBV24-1 to TRBJ1-3; D is uncertain. The CDR3 loop spans 15 amino acids. In germline, CDR1 is KGHDR, CDR2 SFDVKD. Trimming stripped 11 bases from V and 3 bases from J, with 19 bases between. The CDR3: CAIRWANYFGNTIYF. The CDR3 DNA follows: TGTGCCATTAGATGGGCAAATTATTTTGGAAACACCATATATTTT.

The chain employs TRBV5-4 and TRBJ2-5; no firm D call. Trimming took off 1 base at V and 5 bases at J, with 6 bases between the two ends. The CDR3 sequence is 12 residues long. Germline values: CDR1 SGHNT, CDR2 YYREEE (reference sequence). The CDR3 region is CASSLTRETQYF. Written as DNA, the CDR3 is TGTGCCAGCAGCTTGACGAGGGAGACCCAGTACTTC.

The rearrangement links TRBV18 to TRBJ2-1; possibly TRBD1 for D (5 bases). The germline V gene has CDR1 KGHSH and CDR2 LQKENI. Trimming cost V 4 bases and J 10 bases, with 11 bases left between them. CDR3 length: 12 amino acids. DNA of the CDR3: TGTGCCAGCTCACTAAAGTGGGGCGAGCAGTTCTTC. This codes for CASSLKWGEQFF.

This clone has a handful of counts. The CDR3, as DNA: TGTGCCAGCAGCGTAGCTCCTGGGCGAGGGACTAATGAAAAACTGTTTTTT. Encoded protein: CASSVAPGRGTNEKLFF. The chain couples TRBV9 to TRBJ1-4; D call uncertain. The CDR3 is 17 residues long. Germline V gene lookup returns CDR1 SGDLS and CDR2 YYNGEE. The V and J ends lost 0 bases and 2 bases respectively, with 14 bases between them.